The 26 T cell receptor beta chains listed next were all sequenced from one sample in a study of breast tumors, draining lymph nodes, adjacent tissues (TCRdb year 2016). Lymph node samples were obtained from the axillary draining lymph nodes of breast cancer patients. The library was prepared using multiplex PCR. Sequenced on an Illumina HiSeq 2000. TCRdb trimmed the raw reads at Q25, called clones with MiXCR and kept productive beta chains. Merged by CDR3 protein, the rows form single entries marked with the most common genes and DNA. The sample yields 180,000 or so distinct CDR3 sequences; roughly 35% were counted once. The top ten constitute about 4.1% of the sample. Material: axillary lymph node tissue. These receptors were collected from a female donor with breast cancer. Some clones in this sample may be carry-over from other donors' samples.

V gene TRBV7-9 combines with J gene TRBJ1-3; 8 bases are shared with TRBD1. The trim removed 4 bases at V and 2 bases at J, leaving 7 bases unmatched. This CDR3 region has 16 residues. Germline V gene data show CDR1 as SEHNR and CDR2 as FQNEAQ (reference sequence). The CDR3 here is CASSSTDRGTGNTIYF. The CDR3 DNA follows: TGTGCCAGCAGCTCCACAGACAGGGGCACTGGAAACACCATATATTTT.

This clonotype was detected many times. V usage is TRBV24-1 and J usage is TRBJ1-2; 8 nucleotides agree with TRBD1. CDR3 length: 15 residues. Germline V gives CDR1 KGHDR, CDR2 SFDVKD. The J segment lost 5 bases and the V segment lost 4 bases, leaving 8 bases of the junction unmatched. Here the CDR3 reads CATSDSRQGWYGYTF. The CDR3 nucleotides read TGTGCCACCAGTGACTCCAGACAGGGGTGGTATGGCTACACCTTC.

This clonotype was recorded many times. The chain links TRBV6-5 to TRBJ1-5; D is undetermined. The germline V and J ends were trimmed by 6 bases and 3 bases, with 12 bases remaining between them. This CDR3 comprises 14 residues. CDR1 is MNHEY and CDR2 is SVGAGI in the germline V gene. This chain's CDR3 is CASSLGPTNQPQHF. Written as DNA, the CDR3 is TGTGCCAGCAGCCTTGGCCCCACCAATCAGCCCCAGCATTTT.

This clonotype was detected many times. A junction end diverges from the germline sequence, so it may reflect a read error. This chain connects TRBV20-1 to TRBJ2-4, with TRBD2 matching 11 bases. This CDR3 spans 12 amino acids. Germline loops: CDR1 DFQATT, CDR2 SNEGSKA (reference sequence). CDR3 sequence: CSARDQGLAVNF. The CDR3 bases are TGCAGTGCTAGAGATCAGGGACTAGCGGTGAACTTC.

CDR3 sequence reads: CSGMTTPRNTEAFF. CDR3 sequence (DNA): TGCAGCGGGATGACAACCCCGAGGAACACTGAAGCTTTCTTT. This sequence joins TRBV29-1 and TRBJ1-1; D is undetermined. Trimming cost V 7 bases and J 1 base, with 16 bases left between them. The CDR3 sequence is 14 residues long. Germline CDR1 SQVTM, CDR2 ANQGSEA.

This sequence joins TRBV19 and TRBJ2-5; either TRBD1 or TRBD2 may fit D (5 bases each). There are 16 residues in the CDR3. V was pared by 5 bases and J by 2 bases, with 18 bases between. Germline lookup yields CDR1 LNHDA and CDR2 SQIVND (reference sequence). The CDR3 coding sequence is TGTGCCAGTAGTCCCCGGGGCCGGGCCCTACAAGAGACCCAGTACTTC. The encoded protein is CASSPRGRALQETQYF.

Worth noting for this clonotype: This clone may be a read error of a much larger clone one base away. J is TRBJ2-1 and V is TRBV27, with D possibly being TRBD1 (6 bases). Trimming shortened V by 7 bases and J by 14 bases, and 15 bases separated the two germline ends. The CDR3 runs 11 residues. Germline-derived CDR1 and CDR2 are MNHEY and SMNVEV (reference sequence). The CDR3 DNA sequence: TGTGCCAGCAATCAGGGGAGACGGGAGTTCTTC. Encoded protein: CASNQGRREFF.

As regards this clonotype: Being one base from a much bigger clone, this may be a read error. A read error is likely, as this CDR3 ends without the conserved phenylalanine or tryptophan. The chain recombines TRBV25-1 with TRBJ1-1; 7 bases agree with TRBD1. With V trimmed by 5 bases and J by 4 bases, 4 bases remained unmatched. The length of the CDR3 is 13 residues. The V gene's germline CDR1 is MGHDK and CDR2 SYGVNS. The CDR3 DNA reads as TGTGCCAGCAGTAATACAGGGGTCACTGAAGCTTTCTCT. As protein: CASSNTGVTEAFS.

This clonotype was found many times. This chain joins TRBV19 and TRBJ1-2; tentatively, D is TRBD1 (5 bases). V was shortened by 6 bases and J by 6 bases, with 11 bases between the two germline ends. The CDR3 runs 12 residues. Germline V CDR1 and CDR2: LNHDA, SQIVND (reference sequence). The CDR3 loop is CASRGDVHGYTF. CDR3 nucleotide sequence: TGTGCCAGTAGGGGGGACGTCCATGGCTACACCTTC.

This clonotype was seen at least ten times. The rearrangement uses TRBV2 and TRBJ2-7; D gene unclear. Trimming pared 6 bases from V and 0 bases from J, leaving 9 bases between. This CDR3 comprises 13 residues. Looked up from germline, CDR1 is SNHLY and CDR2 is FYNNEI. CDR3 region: CASSAISSYEQYF. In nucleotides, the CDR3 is TGTGCCAGCAGCGCTATTAGCTCCTACGAGCAGTACTTC.

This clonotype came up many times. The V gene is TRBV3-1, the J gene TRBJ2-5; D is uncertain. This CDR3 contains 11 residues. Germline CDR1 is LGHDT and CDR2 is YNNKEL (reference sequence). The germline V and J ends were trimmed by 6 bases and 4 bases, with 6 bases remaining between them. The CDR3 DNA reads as TGTGCCAGCAGTGGTTCAGAGACCCAGTACTTC. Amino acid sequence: CASSGSETQYF.

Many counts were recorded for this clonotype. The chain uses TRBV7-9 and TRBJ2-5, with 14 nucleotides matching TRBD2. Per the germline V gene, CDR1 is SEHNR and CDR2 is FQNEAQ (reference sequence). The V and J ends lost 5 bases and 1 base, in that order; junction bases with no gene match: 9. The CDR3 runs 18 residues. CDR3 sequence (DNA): TGTGCCAGCAGCCAGGGACTAGCGGGAGAGCGCCCCCAAGAGACCCAGTACTTC. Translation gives CASSQGLAGERPQETQYF. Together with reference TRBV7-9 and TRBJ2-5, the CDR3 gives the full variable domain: DTGVSQNPRHKITKRGQNVTFRCDPISEHNRLYWYRQTLGQGPEFLTYFQNEAQLEKSRLLSDRFSAERPKGSFSTLEIQRTEQGDSAMYLCASSQGLAGERPQETQYFGPGTRLLVL.

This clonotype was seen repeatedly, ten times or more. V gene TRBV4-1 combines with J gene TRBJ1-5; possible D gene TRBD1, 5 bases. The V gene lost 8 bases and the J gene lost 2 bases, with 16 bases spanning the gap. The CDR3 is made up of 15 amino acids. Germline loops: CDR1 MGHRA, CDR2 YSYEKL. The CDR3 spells CASSIGVGGNQPQHF. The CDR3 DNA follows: TGCGCCAGCTCCATCGGGGTAGGGGGCAATCAGCCCCAGCATTTT.

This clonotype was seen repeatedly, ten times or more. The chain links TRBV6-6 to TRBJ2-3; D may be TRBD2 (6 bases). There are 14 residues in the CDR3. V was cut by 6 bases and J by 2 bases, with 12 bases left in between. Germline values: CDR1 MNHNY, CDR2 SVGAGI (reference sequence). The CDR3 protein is CASRRDRNTDTQYF. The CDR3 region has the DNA TGTGCCAGCAGGCGGGACCGTAACACAGATACGCAGTATTTT.

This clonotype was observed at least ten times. The DNA for the CDR3 is TGTGCCAGCAGTTTAGCCCACGCCACCGGGGAGCTGTTTTTT. It codes for CASSLAHATGELFF. The genes are TRBV12-3 or TRBV12-4 and TRBJ2-2; no firm D call. CDR3 length equals 14 residues. Trimming removed 0 bases at V and 4 bases at J, with 6 bases between.

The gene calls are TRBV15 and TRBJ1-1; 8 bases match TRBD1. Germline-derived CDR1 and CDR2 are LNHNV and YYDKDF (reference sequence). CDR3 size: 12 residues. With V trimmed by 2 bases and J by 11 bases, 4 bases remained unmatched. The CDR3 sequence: CATSRQGAAAFF. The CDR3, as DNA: TGTGCCACCAGCAGACAGGGGGCTGCGGCTTTCTTT.

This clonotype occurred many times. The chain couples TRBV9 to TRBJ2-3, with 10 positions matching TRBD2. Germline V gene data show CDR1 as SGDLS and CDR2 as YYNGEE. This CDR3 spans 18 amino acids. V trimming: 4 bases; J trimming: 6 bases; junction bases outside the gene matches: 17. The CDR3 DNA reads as TGTGCCAGCAGCCCCCGCGGGCCTCTAGCGGGAGAAAGGGATACGCAGTATTTT. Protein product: CASSPRGPLAGERDTQYF. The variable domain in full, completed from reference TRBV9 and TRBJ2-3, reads DSGVTQTPKHLITATGQRVTLRCSPRSGDLSVYWYQQSLDQGLQFLIQYYNGEERAKGNILERFSAQQFPDLHSELNLSSLELGDSALYFCASSPRGPLAGERDTQYFGPGTRLTVL.

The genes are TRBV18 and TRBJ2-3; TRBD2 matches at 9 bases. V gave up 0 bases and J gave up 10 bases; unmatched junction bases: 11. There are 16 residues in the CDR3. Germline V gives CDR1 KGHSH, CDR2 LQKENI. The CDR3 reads CASSPPLLAGTDAQYF. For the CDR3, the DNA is TGTGCCAGCTCACCACCTCTACTAGCGGGCACAGACGCGCAGTATTTT.

The CDR3 spells CASSASLGQPQHF. As DNA, the CDR3 is TGTGCCAGCAGTGCTAGTTTGGGTCAGCCCCAGCATTTT. The chain links TRBV25-1 to TRBJ1-5; D is uncertain. The V end was cut by 4 bases, the J end by 6 bases, with 10 bases between. This CDR3 spans 13 amino acids. Looked up from germline, CDR1 is MGHDK and CDR2 is SYGVNS. Drawing the rest from reference TRBV25-1 and TRBJ1-5, the complete variable domain is EADIYQTPRYLVIGTGKKITLECSQTMGHDKMYWYQQDPGMELHLIHYSYGVNSTEKGDLSSESTVSRIRTEHFPLTLESARPSHTSQYLCASSASLGQPQHFGDGTRLSIL.

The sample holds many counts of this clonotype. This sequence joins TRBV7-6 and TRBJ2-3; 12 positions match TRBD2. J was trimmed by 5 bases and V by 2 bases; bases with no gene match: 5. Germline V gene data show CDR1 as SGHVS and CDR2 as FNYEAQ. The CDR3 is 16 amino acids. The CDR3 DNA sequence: TGTGCCAGCAGCTTACTAGCGGGGGGGCGCGGAGATACGCAGTATTTT. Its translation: CASSLLAGGRGDTQYF.

CDR3 loop: CASSRAPSSYNEQFF. In DNA, the CDR3 is TGTGCCAGCAGTCGGGCTCCAAGCTCCTACAATGAGCAGTTCTTC. The V gene is TRBV6-1, the J gene TRBJ2-1; D is undetermined. The CDR3 contains 15 residues. Trimming removed 5 bases at V and 0 bases at J, with 11 bases between. Per the germline V gene, CDR1 is MNHNS and CDR2 is SASEGT.

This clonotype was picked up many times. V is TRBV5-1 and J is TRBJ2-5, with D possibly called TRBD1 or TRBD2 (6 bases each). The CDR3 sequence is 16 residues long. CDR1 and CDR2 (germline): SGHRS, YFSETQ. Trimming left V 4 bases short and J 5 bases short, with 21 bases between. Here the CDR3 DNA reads TGCGCCAGCAGCCGAGGGGGACTGTCTAGCGTTGAGACCCAGTACTTC. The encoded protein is CASSRGGLSSVETQYF.

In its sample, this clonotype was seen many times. The CDR3 loop reads CASRIGADTQYF. CDR3 nucleotides: TGCGCCAGCAGGATCGGGGCAGATACGCAGTATTTT. V and J are TRBV5-1 and TRBJ2-3, with D possibly matching TRBD2 (5 bases). V was pared by 5 bases and J by 4 bases, with 8 bases between. Germline loops: CDR1 SGHRS, CDR2 YFSETQ. This CDR3 comprises 12 residues.

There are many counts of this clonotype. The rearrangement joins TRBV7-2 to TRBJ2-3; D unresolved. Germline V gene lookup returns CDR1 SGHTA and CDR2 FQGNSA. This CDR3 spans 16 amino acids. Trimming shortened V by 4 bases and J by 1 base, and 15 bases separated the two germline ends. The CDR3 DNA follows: TGTGCCAGCAGCTCCCCCACGCGGTCTGGCACAGATACGCAGTATTTT. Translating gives CASSSPTRSGTDTQYF.

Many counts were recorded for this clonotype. The CDR3 sequence is CASSVVSGVAGELFF. The CDR3 nucleotides read TGTGCCAGCAGCGTAGTATCTGGGGTCGCCGGGGAGCTGTTTTTT. The V and J genes are TRBV9 and TRBJ2-2; D unresolved. The germline V gene encodes CDR1 SGDLS and CDR2 YYNGEE. V lost 0 bases, J lost 6 bases, and 12 bases lay in between. The CDR3 runs 15 residues.

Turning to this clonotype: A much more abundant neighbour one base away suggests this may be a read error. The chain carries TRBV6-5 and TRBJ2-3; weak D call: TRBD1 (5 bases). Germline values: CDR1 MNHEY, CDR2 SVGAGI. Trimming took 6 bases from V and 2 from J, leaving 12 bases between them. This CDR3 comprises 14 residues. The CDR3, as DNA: TGTGCCAGCAGGCAGACAGCCGACACAGATACGCAGTATTTT. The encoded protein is CASRQTADTDTQYF.